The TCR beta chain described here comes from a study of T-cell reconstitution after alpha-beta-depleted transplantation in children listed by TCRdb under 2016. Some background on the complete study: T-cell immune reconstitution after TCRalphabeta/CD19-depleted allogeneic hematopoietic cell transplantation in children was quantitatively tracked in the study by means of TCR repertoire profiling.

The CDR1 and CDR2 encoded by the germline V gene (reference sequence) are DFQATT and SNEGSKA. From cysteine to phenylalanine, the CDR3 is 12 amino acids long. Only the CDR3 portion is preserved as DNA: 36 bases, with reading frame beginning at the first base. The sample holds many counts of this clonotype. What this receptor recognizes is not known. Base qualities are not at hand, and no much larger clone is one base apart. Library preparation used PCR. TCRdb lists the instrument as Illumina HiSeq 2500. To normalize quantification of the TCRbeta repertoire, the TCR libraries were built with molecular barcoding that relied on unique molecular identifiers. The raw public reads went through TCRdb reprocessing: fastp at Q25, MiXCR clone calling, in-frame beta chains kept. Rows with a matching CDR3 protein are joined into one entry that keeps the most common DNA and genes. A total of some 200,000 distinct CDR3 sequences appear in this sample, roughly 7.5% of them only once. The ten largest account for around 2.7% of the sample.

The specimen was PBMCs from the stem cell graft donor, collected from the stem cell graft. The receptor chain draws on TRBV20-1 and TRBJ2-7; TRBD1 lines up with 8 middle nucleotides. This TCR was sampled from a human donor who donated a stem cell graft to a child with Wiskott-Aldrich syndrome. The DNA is TGCAACCCTAACGGGACAGGTTACGAGCAGTACTTC. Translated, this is CNPNGTGYEQYF.